This T cell receptor beta chain was recorded in a study of blood T cell repertoires in COVID-19. Looking at the study overall: Sites across the United States, Italy and Spain contributed samples from acute and convalescent COVID-19.

In its sample, this clone was seen once. Assignments of participants to cohorts depended upon their own reported clinical history. Symptom resolution, clearance, or two negative PCRs marked donors in Cohort 3 as recovered. Trimming removed 5 bases at V and 9 bases at J, with 22 bases between. The CDR3 has 16 amino acids. Looked up from germline, CDR1 is MDHEN and CDR2 is SYDVKM. Repertoires were generated with immunoSEQ multiplex PCR, while TCRdb's copy carries only in-frame clones and drops some. The table records around 160,000 clones, over 80% of them present only once. The TCR originated in a woman aged 55-70 years who had recovered from COVID-19. The rearrangement links TRBV28 to TRBJ1-4; D is unresolved. Sequences were obtained from PBMCs or T cells enriched from blood (not recorded which). This CDR3 reads CASSPPAGGGGQKLFF. The CDR3, as DNA: TGTGCCAGCAGTCCGCCGGCGGGAGGCGGCGGGCAAAAACTGTTTTTT.